This T cell receptor (beta chain) stems from a study of blood T cell repertoires in COVID-19. Across the whole study: Samples representing acute and convalescent COVID-19 were sourced from the United States, Italy and Spain. In each case, the material was cDNA or gDNA derived from T cells, B-cell-depleted T cells, or PBMCs.

Clones were read by immunoSEQ multiplex PCR, and TCRdb kept only the in-frame ones, dropping some. This sample has hundreds of thousands of clones; about 90% occur once, and the top ten carry approximately 1.5%. The cohort comprised adults aged about 18 to 89 years residing in about two dozen US areas. The CDR3 totals 15 residues. CDR1 is SGHAT and CDR2 is FQNNGV in the germline V gene. V was clipped by 2 bases and J by 7 bases; unmatched bases: 8. Specimen: PBMCs or T cells enriched from blood (not recorded which). The clonotype originates from a woman aged 18-35 years with acute COVID-19. The V gene is TRBV11-2, the J gene TRBJ2-1; 7 bases are shared with TRBD2. The CDR3, as DNA: TGTGCCAGCAGCTTAAGGGCGGGAGTCATGAATGAGCAGTTCTTC. Its protein is CASSLRAGVMNEQFF.